These 16 T cell receptor beta chains came from one sample sequenced in a study of radiotherapy plus CTLA-4 blockade in lung cancer (dated by TCRdb to the late 2010s). The library was built by means of the immunoSEQ multiplex PCR assay. The table was pulled from immuneACCESS by TCRdb, which kept in-frame rearrangements only. Such tables lose some clones; where checked, under half of the loss comes from unresolved V genes, and the rest has no known cause. The sample includes roughly 45,000 clones, with 60% to 70% observed a single time. 20% to 30% of the sample comes from the top ten. Here the sequenced sample was peripheral blood, taken from a patient treated with radiotherapy plus ipilimumab. These receptors all come from a human donor with non-small cell lung cancer who had a partial response to radiotherapy plus ipilimumab.

The rearrangement links TRBV4-3 to TRBJ1-1; D unresolved. Trimming pared 4 bases from V and 1 base from J, leaving 7 bases between. The germline CDR1 and CDR2 sequences are LGHNA and YSLEER. CDR3 length: 13 residues. The CDR3 region has the DNA TGCGCCAGCAGCCCAGTAAGGAACACTGAAGCTTTCTTT. This translates into CASSPVRNTEAFF.

J is TRBJ2-3 and V is TRBV5-4; 7 positions agree with TRBD2. Trimming cost V 4 bases and J 0 bases; bases outside gene matches: 5. CDR3 size: 15 residues. The V gene's germline CDR1 is SGHNT and CDR2 YYREEE (reference sequence). CDR3 sequence reads: CASSHPGLSTDTQYF. The CDR3 DNA follows: TGTGCCAGCAGCCACCCGGGACTAAGCACAGATACGCAGTATTTT.

The sample holds a few counts of this clone. The J gene is TRBJ2-3, the V gene TRBV5-4; tentative D call: TRBD2 (5 bases). V was cut by 1 base and J by 2 bases, with 8 bases left in between. CDR1 is SGHNT, CDR2 YYREEE, per germline (reference sequence). This CDR3 is 14 amino acids long. The CDR3 loop reads CASSLTGSTDTQYF. DNA of the CDR3: TGTGCCAGCAGCTTGACGGGATCCACAGATACGCAGTATTTT. The whole variable domain, filled in from reference TRBV5-4 and TRBJ2-3, reads ETGVTQSPTHLIKTRGQQVTLRCSSQSGHNTVSWYQQALGQGPQFIFQYYREEENGRGNFPPRFSGLQFPNYSSELNVNALELDDSALYLCASSLTGSTDTQYFGPGTRLTVL.

This clone was picked up a small number of times. V usage is TRBV5-1 and J usage is TRBJ2-5; TRBD2 agrees at 10 bases. The CDR3 is made up of 13 amino acids. After removal of 4 bases from V and 5 bases from J, the junction contained 2 bases not matched to a gene. Germline CDR1 is SGHRS and CDR2 is YFSETQ. The CDR3 is CASSQAGGETQYF. Here the CDR3 DNA reads TGCGCCAGCAGCCAAGCGGGGGGGGAGACCCAGTACTTC. Filled out from reference TRBV5-1 and TRBJ2-5, the complete variable domain reads KAGVTQTPRYLIKTRGQQVTLSCSPISGHRSVSWYQQTPGQGLQFLFEYFSETQRNKGNFPGRFSGRQFSNSRSEMNVSTLELGDSALYLCASSQAGGETQYFGPGTRLLVL.

This clone showed up just a few times. This chain links TRBV27 with TRBJ2-7; weak D call: TRBD1 (6 bases). The CDR3 totals 15 residues. Deletions cut 4 bases from V and 2 bases from J, with 15 bases between. Germline V gives CDR1 MNHEY, CDR2 SMNVEV (reference sequence). CDR3 coding DNA: TGTGCCAGCAGTTCCAGGATAGGGACACCCTACGAGCAGTACTTC. This translates into CASSSRIGTPYEQYF.

This clone showed up just once. The V call is TRBV6-5, the J call TRBJ1-1, with D possibly being TRBD1 (5 bases). V lost 0 bases and J 1 base, leaving 9 bases between the germline ends. Germline V gene lookup returns CDR1 MNHEY and CDR2 SVGAGI. The CDR3 contains 15 residues. The CDR3 reads CASSYSPRANTEAFF. The DNA of the CDR3 is TGTGCCAGCAGTTACTCTCCCAGGGCGAACACTGAAGCTTTCTTT.

This chain links TRBV4-3 with TRBJ1-6; D gene ambiguous. Trimming left V 0 bases short and J 0 bases short, with 9 bases between. CDR3 size: 17 residues. Looked up from germline, CDR1 is LGHNA and CDR2 is YSLEER. The CDR3 loop reads CASSQDILGSYNSPLHF. The CDR3 nucleotides read TGCGCCAGCAGCCAAGACATCCTCGGCTCCTATAATTCACCCCTCCACTTT.

This chain connects TRBV7-2 to TRBJ2-1, with 9 bases that match TRBD1. Trimming cost V 2 bases and J 4 bases; bases outside gene matches: 3. This CDR3 spans 15 amino acids. Germline V gene data show CDR1 as SGHTA and CDR2 as FQGNSA. The CDR3 sequence is CASSLTGTGYNEQFF. DNA of the CDR3: TGTGCCAGCAGCTTAACCGGGACAGGGTACAATGAGCAGTTCTTC.

The J gene is TRBJ2-7, the V gene TRBV25-1; D is unclear. The germline gives CDR1 MGHDK, CDR2 SYGVNS. CDR3 size: 11 residues. V was cut by 5 bases and J by 5 bases, with 7 bases left in between. The CDR3 loop is CASSLLNEQYF. CDR3 nucleotides: TGTGCCAGCAGTCTATTGAACGAGCAGTACTTC.

The gene calls are TRBV29-1 and TRBJ2-1; 9 bases are a match to TRBD2. Per the germline V gene, CDR1 is SQVTM and CDR2 is ANQGSEA. With 6 bases clipped from V and 4 bases from J, the junction kept 13 bases outside the gene matches. The CDR3 totals 16 residues. DNA for the CDR3: TGCAGCGTGAGGGGCGGGAGGGCCCCTTCATACAATGAGCAGTTCTTC. Translating it yields CSVRGGRAPSYNEQFF.

The chain has TRBV20-1 and TRBJ1-1; the D gene is possibly TRBD1 (6 bases). CDR3 length: 11 amino acids. Germline V gives CDR1 DFQATT, CDR2 SNEGSKA (reference sequence). V shed 5 bases and J shed 8 bases, with 12 bases lying between them. Written as DNA, the CDR3 is TGCAGTGCTCCAAAGGGGGGGGAAGCTTTCTTT. Translated: CSAPKGGEAFF.

This clone appeared a few times. This chain connects TRBV7-9 to TRBJ2-2; D gene ambiguous. Deletions cut 3 bases from V and 3 bases from J, with 8 bases between. This CDR3 is built from 14 residues. Germline V gives CDR1 SEHNR, CDR2 FQNEAQ (reference sequence). CDR3 sequence reads: CASSFAGDTGELFF. In DNA, the CDR3 is TGTGCCAGCAGCTTCGCAGGTGACACCGGGGAGCTGTTTTTT.

The chain has TRBV6-5 and TRBJ2-7; D is possibly TRBD1 (6 bases). V lost 7 bases and J lost 6, with 19 bases in between. The CDR3 consists of 14 residues. The germline V gene has CDR1 MNHEY and CDR2 SVGAGI. The CDR3 sequence: CASNRAPTGPEQYF. CDR3 DNA sequence: TGTGCCAGCAACAGGGCCCCCACGGGACCCGAGCAGTACTTC.

The J gene is TRBJ1-4, the V gene TRBV6-5; 7 nucleotides line up with TRBD1. Germline V gene sequence: CDR1 MNHEY, CDR2 SVGAGI. The ends lost 6 bases at V and 8 bases at J; junction bases unmatched: 12. This CDR3 is built from 15 residues. CDR3 region: CASRSNRGAGEKLFF. CDR3 sequence (DNA): TGTGCCAGCAGATCAAACAGGGGAGCGGGCGAAAAACTGTTTTTT.

CDR3 in amino acids: CARPTYSRGSYNEQFF. The CDR3 DNA sequence: TGTGCCAGGCCCACTTACTCGCGGGGATCTTACAATGAGCAGTTCTTC. J is TRBJ2-1 and V is TRBV6-4; D possibly corresponds to TRBD2 (6 bases). V lost 9 bases to trimming and J lost 4 bases, with 22 bases between them. The CDR3 extends over 16 amino acids. The germline V gene has CDR1 MRHNA and CDR2 SNTAGT.

The V call is TRBV10-2, the J call TRBJ2-2; 7 bases match TRBD2. CDR3 length equals 16 residues. Trimming cost V 7 bases and J 2 bases; bases outside gene matches: 10. CDR1 is WSHSY, CDR2 SAAADI, per germline. CDR3 region: CASILGRRANTGELFF. The CDR3 DNA is TGCGCCAGCATACTCGGGAGGCGGGCTAACACCGGGGAGCTGTTTTTT.